This T cell receptor beta chain was profiled in a study of brain T cells in children with intractable seizures. For this clone: Antigen unknown.

Overall study results and limits: Viral specificity was inferred only from CDR3 similarity; HCMV serostatus was unknown.

Some clones are missing from TCRdb's copy, which holds only in-frame ones; the method was immunoSEQ multiplex PCR. The repertoire consists of 75,000 to 80,000 clones, with roughly 91% occurring once and the leading ten covering more than 1.5%. The sequencing used peripheral blood, collected at surgery. The TCR comes from a boy under two years old with tuberous sclerosis and intractable seizures.

CDR3 amino acids: CASSSSVDFYGYTF. In DNA, the CDR3 is TGTGCCAGCAGCTCCTCTGTAGATTTCTATGGCTACACCTTC. The chain has TRBV11-2 and TRBJ1-2, with D unresolved. V lost 4 bases, J lost 4 bases, and 13 bases lay in between. The CDR3 has 14 amino acids. In germline, CDR1 is SGHAT, CDR2 FQNNGV.